This is a list of T cell receptor beta chains from one sample in a study of radiotherapy plus CTLA-4 blockade in lung cancer. Assay used: immunoSEQ multiplex PCR; TCRdb lists only in-frame clones, some missing. The profile covers roughly 110,000 clones, with about 85% appearing a single time and under 2.5% taken by the ten largest. The input for sequencing was peripheral blood, taken from a patient treated with radiotherapy plus ipilimumab. The receptor set was obtained from a human donor with non-small cell lung cancer that progressed on radiotherapy plus ipilimumab. Some clones in this sample may be carry-over from other donors' samples. CDR3s include the opening cysteine and the closing phenylalanine or tryptophan. D genes are given only for firm matches. Clone size is given for some rows only: seen once, a few or many times, or a class if the clone is expanded.

j_call | d_call | clone_size | v_call | cdr3_aa | cdr3_nt
TRBJ2-2 | TRBD2 | - | TRBV4-3 | CASSQITSVQSTGELFF | TGCGCCAGCAGCCAAATCACTAGCGTCCAGAGCACCGGGGAGCTGTTTTTT
TRBJ2-1 | - | - | TRBV7-9 | CASRERGAEQFF | TGTGCCAGCAGAGAGAGGGGGGCCGAGCAGTTCTTC
TRBJ2-7 | - | - | TRBV11-2 | CASSFAYEQYF | TGTGCCAGCAGCTTTGCCTACGAGCAGTACTTC
TRBJ2-7 | - | - | TRBV11-1 | CASSLGGRYEQYF | TGTGCCAGCAGCTTAGGGGGCAGATACGAGCAGTACTTC
TRBJ2-3 | TRBD2 | once | TRBV5-1 | CASSLEGAGVELHF | TGCGCCAGCAGCTTGGAAGGCGCGGGGGTGGAATTGCATTTT
TRBJ2-7 | TRBD1 | - | TRBV4-3 | CASSQEFLGQATYEQYF | TGCGCCAGCAGCCAAGAGTTCCTGGGACAGGCAACCTACGAGCAGTACTTC
TRBJ1-5 | TRBD1 | once | TRBV6-5 | CASSVGTGNQPQHF | TGTGCCAGCAGTGTAGGGACAGGCAATCAGCCCCAGCATTTT
TRBJ2-7 | - | - | TRBV19 | CASLYWEPAGLDYEQYF | TGTGCCAGTCTATATTGGGAGCCAGCGGGCCTCGACTACGAGCAGTACTTC
TRBJ2-1 | TRBD2 | - | TRBV6-5 | CASSPGGSYNEQFF | TGTGCCAGCAGCCCGGGGGGGTCCTACAATGAGCAGTTCTTC
TRBJ1-1 | - | - | TRBV27 | CASRNRIRGFNTEAFF | TGTGCCAGCAGAAACAGAATCAGGGGCTTCAACACTGAAGCTTTCTTT
TRBJ2-4 | - | - | TRBV19 | CASSLRDPVNIQYF | TGTGCCAGTAGTCTTCGGGACCCCGTAAACATTCAGTACTTC
TRBJ2-7 | - | - | TRBV15 | CATSPGQGLSYEQYF | TGTGCCACCAGTCCGGGACAAGGACTTTCCTACGAGCAGTACTTC
TRBJ1-5 | - | - | TRBV10-3 | CAIQLTRGNQPQHF | TGTGCCATCCAGCTCACCCGGGGCAATCAGCCCCAGCATTTT
TRBJ2-5 | - | - | TRBV5-4 | CASSTDRYQETQYF | TGTGCCAGCAGCACAGACAGGTACCAAGAGACCCAGTACTTC
TRBJ2-2 | TRBD2 | - | TRBV11-2 | CASSPLAGANTGELFF | TGTGCCAGCAGCCCCCTAGCGGGGGCTAATACCGGGGAGCTGTTTTTT
TRBJ2-7 | TRBD2 | once | TRBV7-2 | CASSFNSGGYEQYF | TGTGCCAGCAGCTTTAATAGCGGGGGCTACGAGCAGTACTTC
TRBJ2-3 | - | - | TRBV9 | CASSVGPPQRGDTQYF | TGTGCCAGCAGCGTAGGTCCCCCCCAACGGGGCGATACGCAGTATTTT
TRBJ2-1 | TRBD2 | once | TRBV14 | CASSPSRLAGASYNEQFF | TGTGCCAGCAGCCCGAGCAGACTAGCGGGGGCCTCCTACAATGAGCAGTTCTTC
TRBJ2-5 | TRBD1 | - | TRBV7-2 | CASSSYSTGYETQYF | TGTGCCAGCAGCTCGTATTCGACAGGGTACGAGACCCAGTACTTC
TRBJ1-6 | TRBD1 | - | TRBV2 | CASQDRGRFGSPLHF | TGTGCCAGCCAAGACAGGGGGCGATTCGGATCACCCCTCCACTTT
TRBJ2-3 | TRBD1 | - | TRBV7-8 | CASSRTGGYTDTQYF | TGTGCCAGCAGCCGGACAGGGGGCTACACAGATACGCAGTATTTT
TRBJ2-3 | TRBD2 | - | TRBV7-2 | CASSLVGASGGAPDTQYF | TGTGCCAGCAGCTTAGTAGGGGCTAGCGGGGGGGCCCCAGATACGCAGTATTTT
TRBJ1-4 | - | - | TRBV19 | CASSIVGHSTGGEKLFF | TGTGCCAGTAGTATTGTAGGACACTCCACCGGCGGTGAAAAACTGTTTTTT
TRBJ1-5 | - | - | TRBV30 | CAWSFTFRGGGNQPQHF | TGTGCCTGGAGTTTCACATTCAGGGGAGGCGGCAATCAGCCCCAGCATTTT
TRBJ1-4 | - | few | TRBV7-2 | CASSLGRSDEKLFF | TGTGCCAGCAGCTTAGGGCGGTCAGATGAAAAACTGTTTTTT